These 31 T cell receptor beta chains share one sample of origin, sequenced in a study of blood T cell repertoires in COVID-19. Measured with immunoSEQ multiplex PCR; TCRdb has only the in-frame clones, and not every one. The sample includes 95,000 to 150,000 clones, around 83% of them seen just once. The sample taken for sequencing was peripheral blood. These receptors were collected from a woman older than 75 with COVID-19, enrolled during active disease.

This chain uses TRBV21-1 with TRBJ1-3; whether TRBD1, the table's D call, matches the DNA was not checked. TRBV21-1 is tagged as a pseudogene. CDR3 size: 18 residues. CDR3 DNA: TGTGCCAGCAGCAAAGTGGGGTGGGACAGAAACTCTGGAAACACCATATATTTT. Translated, it gives CASSKVGWDRNSGNTIYF.

V usage is TRBV5-6 and J usage is TRBJ1-5; weak D call: TRBD1 (6 bases). Trimming left V 4 bases short and J 3 bases short, with 11 bases between. The germline V gene has CDR1 SGHDT and CDR2 YYEEEE. The CDR3 runs 14 residues. DNA of the CDR3: TGTGCCAGCAGCGTGGGGGGCGACAATCAGCCCCAGCATTTT. Translating gives CASSVGGDNQPQHF.

The chain recombines TRBV6-1 with TRBJ2-1, with 10 bases aligning to TRBD2. This CDR3 has 15 amino acids. V lost 3 bases and J lost 8; bases outside the gene matches: 7. Germline V gives CDR1 MNHNS, CDR2 SASEGT. The CDR3 is CASSDLAGAFYEQFF. The CDR3 DNA sequence: TGTGCCAGCAGTGATCTAGCGGGAGCATTCTATGAGCAGTTCTTC.

V and J are TRBV6-5 and TRBJ2-7; the D is unclear. The CDR3 has 14 amino acids. Trimming removed 6 bases at V and 0 bases at J, with 12 bases between. Germline V lookup: CDR1 MNHEY, CDR2 SVGAGI. As DNA, the CDR3 is TGTGCCAGCAGGGCGACACTGAGCTCCTACGAGCAGTACTTC. Protein: CASRATLSSYEQYF.

This clone was found once. The CDR3 protein is CASSLSQVLGYF. The CDR3 DNA follows: TGTGCCAGCAGTTTATCTCAGGTATTGGGTTACTTC. The chain couples TRBV27 to TRBJ2-5; no firm D call. There are 12 residues in the CDR3. Germline V lookup: CDR1 MNHEY, CDR2 SMNVEV (reference sequence). V lost 0 bases and J lost 14, with 13 bases in between.

The chain employs TRBV7-2 and TRBJ2-3, with D tentatively TRBD2 (6 bases). V was pared by 1 base and J by 2 bases, with 10 bases between. The CDR3 consists of 15 residues. CDR1 is SGHTA, CDR2 FQGNSA, per germline. The CDR3, as DNA: TGTGCCAGCAGCTTAGTCGGCGGGAACACAGATACGCAGTATTTT. Amino acids: CASSLVGGNTDTQYF.

This clone was seen more than once but under ten times. This CDR3 reads CASMLVQGKTGELFF. As DNA, the CDR3 is TGTGCCAGCATGCTCGTACAGGGAAAGACCGGGGAGCTGTTTTTT. The chain employs TRBV28 and TRBJ2-2; D may be TRBD1 (6 bases). V was pared by 7 bases and J by 5 bases, with 17 bases between. The CDR3 extends over 15 amino acids. Germline V gene data show CDR1 as MDHEN and CDR2 as SYDVKM.

This clone was seen just once. The CDR3 loop reads CASSLEGVPYEQYF. In nucleotides, the CDR3 is TGTGCCAGCAGTTTAGAGGGAGTCCCCTACGAGCAGTACTTC. This chain links TRBV27 with TRBJ2-7; TRBD2 is a possible D gene (5 bases). Trimming shortened V by 2 bases and J by 2 bases, and 10 bases separated the two germline ends. The CDR3 totals 14 residues. Germline CDR1 MNHEY, CDR2 SMNVEV (reference sequence).

The CDR3 DNA is TGTGCCAGCAGCCGCTCCACAGGGTCCTACAATGAGCAGTTCTTC. Its translation: CASSRSTGSYNEQFF. The rearrangement joins TRBV7-2 to TRBJ2-1; possibly TRBD1 for D (6 bases). Germline V CDR1 and CDR2: SGHTA, FQGNSA. V lost 5 bases to trimming and J lost 1 base, with 12 bases between them. The CDR3 contains 15 residues. The full variable domain, its missing parts supplied by reference TRBV7-2 and TRBJ2-1, is GAGVSQSPSNKVTEKGKDVELRCDPISGHTALYWYRQSLGQGLEFLIYFQGNSAPDKSGLPSDRFSAERTGGSVSTLTIQRTQQEDSAVYLCASSRSTGSYNEQFFGPGTRLTVL.

Here the CDR3 DNA reads TGTGCCAGCAGCTTATCAGGGCTAAGGAATGAAAAACTGTTTTTT. This encodes CASSLSGLRNEKLFF. The rearrangement links TRBV7-6 to TRBJ1-4, with a possible D match to TRBD1 (5 bases). CDR1 and CDR2 (germline): SGHVS, FNYEAQ. The V end lost 2 bases, the J end lost 5 bases, and 12 bases lay between the germline ends. There are 15 residues in the CDR3. Drawing the rest from reference TRBV7-6 and TRBJ1-4, the complete variable domain is GAGVSQSPRYKVTKRGQDVALRCDPISGHVSLYWYRQALGQGPEFLTYFNYEAQQDKSGLPNDRFSAERPEGSISTLTIQRTEQRDSAMYRCASSLSGLRNEKLFFGSGTQLSVL.

This rearrangement joins TRBV4-2 to TRBJ1-5; D is undetermined. The V gene lost 0 bases and the J gene lost 6 bases, with 12 bases spanning the gap. Per the germline V gene, CDR1 is LGHNA and CDR2 is YNFKEQ. This CDR3 spans 15 amino acids. The chain's CDR3 is CASSQDLLYGQPQHF. CDR3 bases: TGTGCCAGCAGCCAAGATCTGTTGTACGGTCAGCCCCAGCATTTT.

The rearrangement links TRBV3-1 (or the pseudogene TRBV3-2) to TRBJ1-1, with 7 bases lining up with TRBD1. The V gene's germline CDR1 is LGHDT and CDR2 YNNKEL (reference sequence). The CDR3 is 15 amino acids. The V gene end was trimmed by 2 bases and the J gene end by 4 bases; junction bases not matched to a gene: 7. The CDR3 region is CASSQSTGLGTEAFF. CDR3 bases: TGTGCCAGCAGCCAATCGACAGGGCTGGGCACTGAAGCTTTCTTT.

The rearrangement links TRBV27 to TRBJ2-7, with 7 positions matching TRBD1. The CDR3 contains 14 residues. Germline V gene sequence: CDR1 MNHEY, CDR2 SMNVEV (reference sequence). With 6 bases clipped from V and 5 bases from J, the junction kept 10 bases outside the gene matches. The CDR3 sequence: CASRRQGFRHEQYF. In nucleotides, the CDR3 is TGTGCCAGCAGAAGACAGGGATTTCGACACGAGCAGTACTTC.

This clone was observed once. The chain joins TRBV7-6 to TRBJ1-5; D gene ambiguous. Trimming stripped 1 base from V and 0 bases from J, with 10 bases between. Germline assignment: CDR1 SGHVS and CDR2 FNYEAQ. This CDR3 is built from 16 residues. The CDR3 protein is CASSLGTVDSNQPQHF. CDR3 bases: TGTGCCAGCAGCTTAGGAACAGTGGATAGCAATCAGCCCCAGCATTTT.

V is TRBV24-1 and J is TRBJ1-1; D is undetermined. There are 12 residues in the CDR3. Germline V CDR1 and CDR2: KGHDR, SFDVKD. V gave up 4 bases and J gave up 6 bases, with 8 bases separating them. CDR3 nucleotide sequence: TGTGCCACCAGTGAATCCGGAGCTGAAGCTTTCTTT. The encoded protein is CATSESGAEAFF.

V and J are TRBV19 and TRBJ2-1; 7 nucleotides match TRBD2. This CDR3 contains 15 residues. V lost 3 bases, J lost 4 bases, and 6 bases stayed unmatched. Germline CDR1 LNHDA, CDR2 SQIVND (reference sequence). The CDR3 reads CASSIELASYNEQFF. CDR3 DNA: TGTGCCAGTAGTATTGAACTAGCGAGTTACAATGAGCAGTTCTTC. Filled out from reference TRBV19 and TRBJ2-1, the complete variable domain reads DGGITQSPKYLFRKEGQNVTLSCEQNLNHDAMYWYRQDPGQGLRLIYYSQIVNDFQKGDIAEGYSVSREKKESFPLTVTSAQKNPTAFYLCASSIELASYNEQFFGPGTRLTVL.

The chain is built from TRBV23-1 and TRBJ2-6; TRBD2 is a possible D gene (7 bases). TRBV23-1 is given ORF status, its function remaining uncertain. V lost 0 bases, J lost 2 bases, and 14 bases lay in between. The CDR3 contains 18 residues. CDR3 nucleotides: TGCGCCAGCAGTCAATCGTTGGGGGGGCGGGCTGGGGCCAACGTCCTGACTTTC. Translation: CASSQSLGGRAGANVLTF.

This clone was observed a few times. V gene TRBV7-9 combines with J gene TRBJ2-7, with TRBD1 identical over 9 bases. The trim removed 0 bases at V and 6 bases at J, leaving 6 bases unmatched. Germline V CDR1 and CDR2: SEHNR, FQNEAQ (reference sequence). This CDR3 region has 15 residues. CDR3 bases: TGTGCCAGCAGCTTAGCTGGGACAGGGTATGCCGAGCAGTACTTC. Its protein product is CASSLAGTGYAEQYF.

The rearrangement uses TRBV6-2 or TRBV6-3 and TRBJ1-6; D is ambiguous. This CDR3 contains 14 residues. Between the trimmed V and J ends, which lost 5 bases and 7 bases, there was a span of 12 bases. Germline CDR1 reads MNHEY; CDR2 reads SVGEGT. The CDR3: CASSPGSENSPLHF. The DNA of the CDR3 is TGTGCCAGCAGTCCGGGGTCGGAGAATTCACCCCTCCACTTT.

The CDR3 DNA follows: TGTGCCAGCAGCTTTCTATCCGGGACAGGGGAGACCGAGCAGTACTTC. Its translation is CASSFLSGTGETEQYF. V gene TRBV5-6 combines with J gene TRBJ2-7; TRBD1 matches at 10 bases. This CDR3 is 16 amino acids long. Losses at the gene ends were 2 bases for V and 6 bases for J; bases not matched to a gene: 11. Germline V gene lookup returns CDR1 SGHDT and CDR2 YYEEEE.

The chain couples TRBV18 to TRBJ2-3, with D unresolved. V lost 3 bases and J 3 bases, leaving 4 bases between the germline ends. Germline V gives CDR1 KGHSH, CDR2 LQKENI. The CDR3 has 12 amino acids. This chain's CDR3 is CASSPETDTQYF. The CDR3 DNA follows: TGTGCCAGCTCACCGGAGACAGATACGCAGTATTTT.

The chain has TRBV7-2 and TRBJ2-5; no firm D call. CDR3 length: 12 amino acids. Deletions cut 3 bases from V and 2 bases from J, with 4 bases between. The germline CDR1 and CDR2 sequences are SGHTA and FQGNSA. This CDR3 is CASSFQQETQYF. The CDR3 region has the DNA TGTGCCAGCAGCTTCCAGCAAGAGACCCAGTACTTC.

This sequence joins TRBV19 and TRBJ1-1; D not resolved. From germline, CDR1 is LNHDA and CDR2 SQIVND (reference sequence). The CDR3 extends over 13 amino acids. Trimming shortened V by 6 bases and J by 7 bases, and 15 bases separated the two germline ends. CDR3 in amino acids: CASSTGDGREAFF. The CDR3 nucleotides read TGTGCCAGTAGCACGGGAGACGGCCGTGAAGCTTTCTTT.

The genes are TRBV7-2 and TRBJ2-1; TRBD2 matches at 12 bases. The CDR3 has 17 amino acids. With V trimmed by 6 bases and J by 0 bases, 6 bases remained unmatched. Looked up from germline, CDR1 is SGHTA and CDR2 is FQGNSA. CDR3 sequence (DNA): TGTGCCAGCAGTTCCCGGACTAGCGGGATCTCCTACAATGAGCAGTTCTTC. Translation gives CASSSRTSGISYNEQFF.

The chain joins TRBV6-2 or TRBV6-3 to TRBJ2-2, with 8 bases lining up with TRBD2. The junction had 7 bases not matched to a gene; V was cut back by 0 bases and J by 4 bases. This CDR3 comprises 17 residues. The germline V gene has CDR1 MNHEY and CDR2 SVGEGT. The CDR3 nucleotides are TGTGCCAGCAGTTACTCGGGACTAGTTCGGGTCACCGGGGAGCTGTTTTTT. Protein sequence: CASSYSGLVRVTGELFF.

This chain uses TRBV11-2 with TRBJ1-1; D might be TRBD1 (6 bases). V was pared by 4 bases and J by 2 bases, with 14 bases between. CDR3 size: 15 residues. The germline V gene has CDR1 SGHAT and CDR2 FQNNGV. DNA of the CDR3: TGTGCCAGCAGCTCAGGGGCCCCCTTCAACACTGAAGCTTTCTTT. Protein: CASSSGAPFNTEAFF.

The genes are TRBV21-1 and TRBJ2-1; the table's D call TRBD2 went unverified against the DNA. TRBV21-1 is assigned pseudogene status. The CDR3 has 15 amino acids. The CDR3 sequence: CASSLRLAGVVEQFF. The CDR3 nucleotides are TGTGCCAGCAGCTTGAGACTAGCGGGAGTGGTTGAGCAGTTCTTC.

This sequence joins TRBV28 and TRBJ1-1, with 7 bases identical to TRBD1. CDR1 and CDR2 (germline): MDHEN, SYDVKM. V was clipped by 6 bases and J by 3 bases; unmatched bases: 4. The CDR3 has 13 amino acids. CDR3 bases: TGTGCCAGCAGCCCAGGGGGGTACACTGAAGCTTTCTTT. Protein product: CASSPGGYTEAFF. Full variable domain (remainder filled in from reference TRBV28 and TRBJ1-1): DVKVTQSSRYLVKRTGEKVFLECVQDMDHENMFWYRQDPGLGLRLIYFSYDVKMKEKGDIPEGYSVSREKKERFSLILESASTNQTSMYLCASSPGGYTEAFFGQGTRLTVV.

The CDR3 bases are TGTGCCAGCAGACCGGGACAGTACTCCTACGAGCAGTACTTC. Its protein is CASRPGQYSYEQYF. The V and J genes are TRBV27 and TRBJ2-7, with 7 bases lining up with TRBD1. The germline V gene encodes CDR1 MNHEY and CDR2 SMNVEV (reference sequence). V lost 6 bases to trimming and J lost 0 bases; unmatched junction nucleotides: 5. This CDR3 region has 14 residues.

By its share, this clone is medium-sized. The chain employs TRBV6-4 and TRBJ2-2; D is possibly TRBD1 (5 bases). The CDR3 has 13 amino acids. Germline-derived CDR1 and CDR2 are MRHNA and SNTAGT. Trimming took 3 bases from V and 3 from J, leaving 5 bases between them. The CDR3 protein is CASSEGDTGELFF. The CDR3 region has the DNA TGTGCCAGCAGTGAAGGGGACACCGGGGAGCTGTTTTTT.

The chain has TRBV14 and TRBJ1-6, with D tentatively TRBD1 (5 bases). Germline lookup yields CDR1 SGHDN and CDR2 FVKESK. Trimming cost V 1 base and J 7 bases, with 8 bases left between them. CDR3 size: 14 residues. CDR3 in amino acids: CASSQGQRNSPLHF. The DNA of the CDR3 is TGTGCCAGCAGCCAAGGACAGAGGAATTCACCCCTCCACTTT.